This TCR beta chain originates from a study of a mutant IDH1 vaccine in newly diagnosed glioma. Background on the study: The treated group averaged approximately 42 years old and was around 62% male, approximately 38% female. Receipt of radiotherapy, temozolomide, or both preceded the study, and most received both.

Profiled with immunoSEQ multiplex PCR; TCRdb holds only in-frame clones, not every one. The data contain about 31,000 clones, roughly 75% of them singletons. This CDR3 is built from 15 residues. V was pared by 3 bases and J by 0 bases, with 12 bases between. In germline, CDR1 is LGHNT, CDR2 FRNRAP. Concerning this clone: Its antigen is undetermined.

Noted time point: week 35, safety follow-up. Each dose of the vaccine consisted of 300 ug of mutant IDH1 20-mer peptide, with topical imiquimod. This clonotype was sampled from a middle-aged woman with glioma. V usage is TRBV12-5 and J usage is TRBJ2-7, with a possible D match to TRBD2 (6 bases). The sample was PBMCs, taken from a glioma patient whose treatment included an IDH1 peptide vaccine. CDR3 in DNA: TGTGCTAGTGGTTTTCGACTAGGGAGCTCCTACGAGCAGTACTTC. Translation gives CASGFRLGSSYEQYF.